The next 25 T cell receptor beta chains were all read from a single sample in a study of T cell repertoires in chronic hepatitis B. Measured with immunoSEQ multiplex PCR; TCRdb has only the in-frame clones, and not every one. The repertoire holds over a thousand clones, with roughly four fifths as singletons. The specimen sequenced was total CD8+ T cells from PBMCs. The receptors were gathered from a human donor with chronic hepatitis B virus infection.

CDR3 loop: CASSSQTGILYNEQFF. The CDR3 nucleotides read TGTGCCAGCAGCTCCCAGACAGGGATCCTTTACAATGAGCAGTTCTTC. The chain couples TRBV5-6 to TRBJ2-1, with 7 bases aligning to TRBD1. Germline loops: CDR1 SGHDT, CDR2 YYEEEE. V shed 3 bases and J 4 bases; nucleotides not matched to a gene: 10. The CDR3 extends over 16 amino acids. Looking up the rest from reference TRBV5-6 and TRBJ2-1 gives the full variable domain: DAGVTQSPTHLIKTRGQQVTLRCSPKSGHDTVSWYQQALGQGPQFIFQYYEEEERQRGNFPDRFSGHQFPNYSSELNVNALLLGDSALYLCASSSQTGILYNEQFFGPGTRLTVL.

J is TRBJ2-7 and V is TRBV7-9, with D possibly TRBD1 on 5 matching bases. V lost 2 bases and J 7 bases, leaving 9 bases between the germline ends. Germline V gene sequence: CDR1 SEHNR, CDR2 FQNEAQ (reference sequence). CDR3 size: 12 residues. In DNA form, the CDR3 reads TGTGCCAGCAGCTTACTAGGGGAAGAGCAGTACTTC. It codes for CASSLLGEEQYF.

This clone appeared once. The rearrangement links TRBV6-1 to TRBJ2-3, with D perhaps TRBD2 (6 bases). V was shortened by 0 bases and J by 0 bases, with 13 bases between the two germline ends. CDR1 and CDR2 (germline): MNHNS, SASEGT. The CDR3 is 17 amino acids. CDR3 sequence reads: CASSEAFTSNSTDTQYF. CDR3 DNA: TGTGCCAGCAGTGAAGCTTTTACTAGCAATAGCACAGATACGCAGTATTTT.

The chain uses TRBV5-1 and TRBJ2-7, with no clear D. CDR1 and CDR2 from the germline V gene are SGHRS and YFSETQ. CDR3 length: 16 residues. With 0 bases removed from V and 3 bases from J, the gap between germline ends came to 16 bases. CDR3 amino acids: CASSLVSPPGLYEQYF. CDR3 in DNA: TGCGCCAGCAGCTTGGTATCCCCACCCGGGCTCTACGAGCAGTACTTC.

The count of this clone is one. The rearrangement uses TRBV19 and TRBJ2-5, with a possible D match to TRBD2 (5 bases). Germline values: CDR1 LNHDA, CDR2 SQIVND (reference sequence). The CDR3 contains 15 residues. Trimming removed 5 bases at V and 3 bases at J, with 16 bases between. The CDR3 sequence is CASSPLLGKEETQYF. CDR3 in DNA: TGTGCCAGTAGTCCCTTACTAGGGAAGGAAGAGACCCAGTACTTC.

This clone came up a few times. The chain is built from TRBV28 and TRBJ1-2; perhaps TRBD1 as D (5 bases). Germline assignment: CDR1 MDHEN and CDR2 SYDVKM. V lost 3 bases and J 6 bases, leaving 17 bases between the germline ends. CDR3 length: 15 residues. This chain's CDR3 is CASSLIRLGRDGYTF. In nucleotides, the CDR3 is TGTGCCAGCAGTTTGATTCGCCTGGGCAGGGATGGCTACACCTTC.

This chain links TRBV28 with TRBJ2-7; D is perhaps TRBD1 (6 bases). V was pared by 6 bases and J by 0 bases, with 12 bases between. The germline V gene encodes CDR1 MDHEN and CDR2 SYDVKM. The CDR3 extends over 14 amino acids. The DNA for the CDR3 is TGTGCCAGCAGCGGAAGGGGGACCTCCTACGAGCAGTACTTC. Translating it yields CASSGRGTSYEQYF.

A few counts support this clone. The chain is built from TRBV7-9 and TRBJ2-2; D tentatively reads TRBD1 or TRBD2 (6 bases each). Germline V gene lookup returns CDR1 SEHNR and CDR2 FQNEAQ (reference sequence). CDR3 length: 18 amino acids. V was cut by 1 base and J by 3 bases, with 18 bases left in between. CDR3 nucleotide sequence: TGTGCCAGCAGCTTAGTTTGGCCGGGGGCAACGGACACCGGGGAGCTGTTTTTT. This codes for CASSLVWPGATDTGELFF.

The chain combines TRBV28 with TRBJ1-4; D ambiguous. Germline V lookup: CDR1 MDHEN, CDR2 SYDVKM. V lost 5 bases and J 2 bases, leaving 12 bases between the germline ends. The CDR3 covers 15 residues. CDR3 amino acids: CASSRWSATNEKLFF. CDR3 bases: TGTGCCAGCAGTCGGTGGAGTGCGACTAATGAAAAACTGTTTTTT. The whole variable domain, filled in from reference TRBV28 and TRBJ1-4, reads DVKVTQSSRYLVKRTGEKVFLECVQDMDHENMFWYRQDPGLGLRLIYFSYDVKMKEKGDIPEGYSVSREKKERFSLILESASTNQTSMYLCASSRWSATNEKLFFGSGTQLSVL.

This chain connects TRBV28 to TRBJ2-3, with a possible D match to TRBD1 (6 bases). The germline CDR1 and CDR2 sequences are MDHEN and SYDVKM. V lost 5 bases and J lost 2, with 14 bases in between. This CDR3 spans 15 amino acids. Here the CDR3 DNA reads TGTGCCAGCAGTCCAGCGGACAGTACCACAGATACGCAGTATTTT. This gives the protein CASSPADSTTDTQYF.

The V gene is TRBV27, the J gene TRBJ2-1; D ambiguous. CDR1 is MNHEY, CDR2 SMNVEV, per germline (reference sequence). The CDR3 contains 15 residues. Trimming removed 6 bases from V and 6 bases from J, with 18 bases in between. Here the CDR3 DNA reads TGTGCCAGCAGACCTGAGTTAAATTTCGTCAATGAGCAGTTCTTC. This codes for CASRPELNFVNEQFF.

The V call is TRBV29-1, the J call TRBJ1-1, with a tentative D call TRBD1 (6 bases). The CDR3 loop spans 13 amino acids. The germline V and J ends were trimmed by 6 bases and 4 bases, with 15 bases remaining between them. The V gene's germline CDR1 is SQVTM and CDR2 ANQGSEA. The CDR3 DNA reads TGCAGCGTGCCTCAGGGGTTCGGCACTGAAGCTTTCTTT. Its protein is CSVPQGFGTEAFF.

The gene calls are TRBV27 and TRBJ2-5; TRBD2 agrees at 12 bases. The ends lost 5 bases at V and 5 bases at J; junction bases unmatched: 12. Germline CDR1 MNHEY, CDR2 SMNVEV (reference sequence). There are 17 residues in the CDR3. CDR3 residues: CASSPSTSGSWPETQYF. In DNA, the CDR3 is TGTGCCAGCAGTCCCTCGACTAGCGGGAGTTGGCCGGAGACCCAGTACTTC.

Here the CDR3 reads CASSVAVVTDTQYF. CDR3 bases: TGTGCCAGCAGTGTGGCGGTTGTCACAGATACGCAGTATTTT. The rearrangement uses TRBV6-4 and TRBJ2-3; D call uncertain. Germline-derived CDR1 and CDR2 are MRHNA and SNTAGT. Trimming left V 4 bases short and J 2 bases short, with 10 bases between. This CDR3 has 14 amino acids.

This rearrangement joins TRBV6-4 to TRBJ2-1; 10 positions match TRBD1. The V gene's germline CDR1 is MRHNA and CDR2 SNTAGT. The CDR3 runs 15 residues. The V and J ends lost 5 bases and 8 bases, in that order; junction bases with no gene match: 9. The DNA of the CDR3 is TGTGCCAGCAGTAAAACGGGACAGGGGATGGATGAGCAGTTCTTC. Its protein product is CASSKTGQGMDEQFF.

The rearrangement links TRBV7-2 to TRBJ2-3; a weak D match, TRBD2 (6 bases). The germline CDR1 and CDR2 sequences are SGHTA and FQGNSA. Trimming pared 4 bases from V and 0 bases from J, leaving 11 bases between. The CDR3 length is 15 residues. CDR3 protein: CASSWERASTDTQYF. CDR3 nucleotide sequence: TGTGCCAGCAGCTGGGAGCGGGCTAGCACAGATACGCAGTATTTT.

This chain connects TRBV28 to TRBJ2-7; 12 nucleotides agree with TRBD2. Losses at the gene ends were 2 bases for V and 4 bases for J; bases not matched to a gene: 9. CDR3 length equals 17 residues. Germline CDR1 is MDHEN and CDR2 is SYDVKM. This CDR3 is CASSLTDGLAGRYEQYF. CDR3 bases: TGTGCCAGCAGTTTAACCGATGGACTAGCGGGAAGGTACGAGCAGTACTTC.

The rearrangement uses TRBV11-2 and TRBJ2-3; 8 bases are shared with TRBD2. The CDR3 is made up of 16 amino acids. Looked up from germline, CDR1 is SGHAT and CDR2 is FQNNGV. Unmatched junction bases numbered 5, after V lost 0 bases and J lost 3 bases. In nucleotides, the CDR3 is TGTGCCAGCAGCTTAGACCTGGGACTAGTAACAGATACGCAGTATTTT. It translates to CASSLDLGLVTDTQYF.

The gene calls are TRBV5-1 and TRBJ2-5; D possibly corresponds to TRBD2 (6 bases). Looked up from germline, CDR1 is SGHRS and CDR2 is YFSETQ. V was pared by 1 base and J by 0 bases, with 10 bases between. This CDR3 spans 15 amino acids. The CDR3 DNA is TGCGCCAGCAGCTTGAATAGCGGATACCAAGAGACCCAGTACTTC. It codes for CASSLNSGYQETQYF.

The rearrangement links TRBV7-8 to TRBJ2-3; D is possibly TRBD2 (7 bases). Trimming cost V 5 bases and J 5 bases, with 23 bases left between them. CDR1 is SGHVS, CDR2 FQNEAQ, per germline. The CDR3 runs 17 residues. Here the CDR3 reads CASSGPGGGRGLDTQYF. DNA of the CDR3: TGTGCCAGCAGCGGCCCGGGGGGCGGGAGAGGGTTAGATACGCAGTATTTT.

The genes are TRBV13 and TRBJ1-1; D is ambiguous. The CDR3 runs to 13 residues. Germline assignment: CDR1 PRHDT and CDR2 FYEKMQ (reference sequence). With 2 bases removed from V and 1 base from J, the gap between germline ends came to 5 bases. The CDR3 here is CASSLRGNTEAFF. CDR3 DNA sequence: TGTGCCAGCAGCTTACGGGGGAACACTGAAGCTTTCTTT.

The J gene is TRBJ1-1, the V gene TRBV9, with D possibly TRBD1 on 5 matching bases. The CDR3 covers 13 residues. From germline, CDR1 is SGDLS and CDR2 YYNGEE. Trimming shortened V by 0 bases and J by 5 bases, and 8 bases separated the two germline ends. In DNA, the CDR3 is TGTGCCAGCAGCGTAGGAGGGGAGACTGAAGCTTTCTTT. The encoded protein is CASSVGGETEAFF.

The DNA for the CDR3 is TGTGCCAGCAGTTTGGCGAGATGGAATGAGCAGTTCTTC. This encodes CASSLARWNEQFF. This sequence joins TRBV27 and TRBJ2-1; D is ambiguous. This CDR3 region has 13 residues. V was clipped by 3 bases and J by 7 bases, with 10 bases between them. Germline V lookup: CDR1 MNHEY, CDR2 SMNVEV (reference sequence).

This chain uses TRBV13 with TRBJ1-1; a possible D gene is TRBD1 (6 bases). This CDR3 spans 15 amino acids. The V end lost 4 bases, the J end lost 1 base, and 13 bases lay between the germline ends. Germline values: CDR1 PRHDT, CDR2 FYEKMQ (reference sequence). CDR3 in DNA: TGTGCCAGCAGCTCCCGTGGGGGCAAGAACACTGAAGCTTTCTTT. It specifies CASSSRGGKNTEAFF.

CDR3 loop: CASSLLGPASEQYF. For the CDR3, the DNA is TGTGCCAGCAGTTTGTTAGGGCCGGCCTCCGAGCAGTACTTC. The gene calls are TRBV27 and TRBJ2-7; no definite D call. Germline V CDR1 and CDR2: MNHEY, SMNVEV (reference sequence). V lost 3 bases and J lost 6, with 15 bases in between. This CDR3 is built from 14 residues.